One sample yielded the 20 T cell receptor beta chains listed below, sequenced in a study of T cells in Graves' hyperthyroidism and ophthalmopathy. Authors of the study amplified TCR beta CDR3 regions from RNA transcripts. Primed by the HTBI set, a first-round RT-PCR was run on the TCR CDR3. TCRdb independently ran MiXCR on the multiplex PCR reads; one entry per CDR3 protein. The sample lists about 360,000 distinct CDR3 sequences; approximately 13% were seen once. Sequenced material: blood. These receptors originate from a woman younger than 30 with Graves' hyperthyroidism.

This clonotype occurred many times. The chain combines TRBV10-3 with TRBJ2-5; TRBD2 aligns across 14 bases. The CDR3 is 14 residues long. CDR1 and CDR2 from the germline V gene are ENHRY and SYGVKD. J gave up 5 bases and V 10 bases, and 6 bases lay outside the gene matches. The CDR3 DNA reads as TGTGCCACCGGGACTAGCGGGGGCCAGGAGACCCAGTACTTC. Translated: CATGTSGGQETQYF.

This clonotype was seen repeatedly, ten times or more. The chain employs TRBV6-2 or TRBV6-3 and TRBJ1-1, with D tentatively TRBD1 (5 bases). The length of the CDR3 is 14 residues. V lost 2 bases and J 6 bases, leaving 13 bases between the germline ends. From germline, CDR1 is MNHEY and CDR2 SVGEGT. The CDR3 loop is CASSYGLGQAEAFF. CDR3 in DNA: TGTGCCAGCAGTTACGGGTTGGGGCAGGCTGAAGCTTTCTTT.

The sample holds many counts of this clonotype. The rearrangement uses TRBV20-1 and TRBJ2-3, with D perhaps assigned TRBD1 or TRBD2 (6 bases each). Germline CDR1 is DFQATT and CDR2 is SNEGSKA (reference sequence). Trimming cost V 7 bases and J 0 bases, with 17 bases left between them. This CDR3 is 15 amino acids long. This CDR3 is CSVSPRGPSTDTQYF. In DNA, the CDR3 is TGCAGTGTGTCTCCCCGGGGGCCAAGCACAGATACGCAGTATTTT.

This clonotype was recorded a few times. This chain uses TRBV6-5 with TRBJ2-5; D remains ambiguous. V dropped 0 bases and J dropped 4 bases, with 6 bases sitting between them. CDR3 length equals 13 residues. CDR1 is MNHEY, CDR2 SVGAGI, per germline. The CDR3 DNA reads as TGTGCCAGCAGTTACTCAGGGTTAGAGACCCAGTACTTC. Its translation: CASSYSGLETQYF.

This clonotype occurred many times. The genes are TRBV6-5 and TRBJ2-5; D uncertain. The CDR3 extends over 14 amino acids. CDR1 and CDR2 from the germline V gene are MNHEY and SVGAGI. Trimming shortened V by 2 bases and J by 3 bases, and 10 bases separated the two germline ends. The CDR3 loop reads CASSYLGTKETQYF. CDR3 DNA: TGTGCCAGCAGTTACCTCGGAACCAAAGAGACCCAGTACTTC.

This clonotype was counted only a few times. The chain employs TRBV6-2 or TRBV6-3 and TRBJ1-5, with no clear D. Deletions cut 5 bases from V and 8 bases from J, with 19 bases between. Germline V lookup: CDR1 MNHEY, CDR2 SVGEGT. The CDR3 is made up of 15 amino acids. This CDR3 reads CASSPLDPRREPQHF. Written as DNA, the CDR3 is TGTGCCAGCAGTCCCCTCGACCCGCGCAGAGAGCCCCAGCATTTT.

This clonotype was seen repeatedly, ten times or more. This chain uses TRBV9 with TRBJ1-3, with D tentatively TRBD1 (6 bases). CDR1 is SGDLS, CDR2 YYNGEE, per germline. Trimming pared 3 bases from V and 4 bases from J, leaving 17 bases between. CDR3 length equals 16 residues. The CDR3 spells CASSAGTPGRGNTIYF. As DNA, the CDR3 is TGTGCCAGCAGCGCCGGGACACCCGGCAGGGGAAACACCATATATTTT.

This clonotype was seen more than once but under ten times. This could be a read error, since a much larger clone is one nucleotide away. The chain combines TRBV7-8 with TRBJ2-3; tentatively, D is TRBD1 (5 bases). Germline V gene sequence: CDR1 SGHVS, CDR2 FQNEAQ. The CDR3 extends over 14 amino acids. This CDR3 is CASSLGTHTGTQYF. The CDR3 DNA follows: TGTGCCAGCAGCTTAGGGACACACACAGGTACGCAGTATTTT.

This clonotype was found a few times. The CDR3 DNA is TGCAGCGTTGAAGTTGGCACCGCGGGCGAGCAGTACTTC. Translation gives CSVEVGTAGEQYF. The rearrangement uses TRBV29-1 and TRBJ2-7; tentatively, D is TRBD2 (5 bases). V lost 1 base, J lost 6 bases, and 13 bases lay in between. This CDR3 comprises 13 residues. Germline V gives CDR1 SQVTM, CDR2 ANQGSEA.

This clonotype was counted many times. This rearrangement joins TRBV4-1 to TRBJ1-1; D perhaps matches TRBD1 (5 bases). Trimming took 0 bases from V and 3 from J, leaving 17 bases between them. From germline, CDR1 is MGHRA and CDR2 YSYEKL. CDR3 size: 17 residues. DNA of the CDR3: TGCGCCAGCAGCCAAGATCTATGGGGGAGGGAGGACACTGAAGCTTTCTTT. The encoded protein is CASSQDLWGREDTEAFF.

This clonotype was picked up many times. The J gene is TRBJ2-1, the V gene TRBV11-3, with TRBD1 matching over 9 bases. J lost 6 bases, V lost 5 bases, and 8 bases had no gene match. This CDR3 spans 15 amino acids. Germline CDR1 and CDR2: SGHNT and YENEEA. The CDR3 nucleotides read TGTGCCAGCAGCCCTACCCGGGACAGGGCCAATGAGCAGTTCTTC. The encoded protein is CASSPTRDRANEQFF.

A remark on this clonotype: This clone may be a read error of a much larger clone one base away. The rearrangement uses TRBV7-3 and TRBJ2-7; 7 bases align to TRBD1. Germline CDR1 SGHTA, CDR2 FQGTGA. The CDR3 sequence is 17 residues long. The CDR3 nucleotides read TGTGCCAGCAGCTCTGGACCGGACAGGATTCTTGCCTACGAGCATTACTTC. Amino acids: CASSSGPDRILAYEHYF.

This clonotype was detected ten times or more. The V call is TRBV7-2, the J call TRBJ2-7; possibly TRBD1 for D (6 bases). Germline V gene sequence: CDR1 SGHTA, CDR2 FQGNSA. V lost 3 bases and J 6 bases, leaving 12 bases between the germline ends. CDR3 length: 13 residues. In DNA form, the CDR3 reads TGTGCCAGCAGCTTTCAGGGGTCTGGCGAGCAGTACTTC. Amino acid sequence: CASSFQGSGEQYF.

This clonotype came up many times. The chain combines TRBV20-1 with TRBJ2-2; 13 nucleotides match TRBD2. The V gene's germline CDR1 is DFQATT and CDR2 SNEGSKA (reference sequence). The CDR3 has 19 residues. Trimming removed 0 bases from V and 4 bases from J; junction bases left unmatched: 11. Here the CDR3 DNA reads TGCAGTGCTAGAGATTTTTGGACTAGCGGGAGTTCGGGCACCGGGGAGCTGTTTTTT. It encodes CSARDFWTSGSSGTGELFF.

The chain links TRBV10-3 to TRBJ2-2, with D hard to call. The CDR3 runs 12 residues. Trimming left V 8 bases short and J 1 base short, with 5 bases between. The germline CDR1 and CDR2 sequences are ENHRY and SYGVKD. CDR3 loop: CAIVGNTGELFF. The DNA for the CDR3 is TGTGCCATCGTGGGGAACACCGGGGAGCTGTTTTTT.

This clonotype was counted ten times or more. CDR3 loop: CASSSTGAVGELFF. The CDR3 nucleotides read TGCGCCAGCAGCTCCACGGGGGCAGTCGGGGAGCTGTTTTTT. This chain connects TRBV5-1 to TRBJ2-2; D possibly matches TRBD1 or TRBD2 (6 bases each). The CDR3 has 14 amino acids. The V and J ends lost 3 bases and 7 bases respectively, with 13 bases between them. Germline values: CDR1 SGHRS, CDR2 YFSETQ.

This clonotype was seen at least ten times. V is TRBV3-1 and J is TRBJ2-3, with 7 positions matching TRBD2. Trimming at V came to 4 bases and at J to 4 bases, leaving 8 bases not matched to a gene. The CDR3 consists of 15 residues. Germline V lookup: CDR1 LGHDT, CDR2 YNNKEL (reference sequence). The CDR3 DNA is TGTGCCAGCAGCCCGATAGTAGCGGGTTCAGATACGCAGTATTTT. As protein: CASSPIVAGSDTQYF.

The V call is TRBV7-8, the J call TRBJ1-1; D not resolved. V was pared by 1 base and J by 11 bases, with 11 bases between. The germline V gene has CDR1 SGHVS and CDR2 FQNEAQ. The CDR3 spans 12 residues. The CDR3: CASSLDGLEAFF. The CDR3 DNA reads as TGTGCCAGCAGCTTAGACGGTCTTGAGGCTTTCTTT.

J is TRBJ2-5 and V is TRBV7-9; D not resolved. V lost 5 bases and J lost 0, with 10 bases in between. Germline CDR1 is SEHNR and CDR2 is FQNEAQ (reference sequence). The CDR3 covers 14 residues. CDR3 amino acids: CASSRAEHQETQYF. The DNA for the CDR3 is TGTGCCAGCAGCAGGGCAGAGCACCAAGAGACCCAGTACTTC.

This clonotype was seen a handful of times. V is TRBV5-6 and J is TRBJ1-5; the D gene is possibly TRBD1 (6 bases). Trimming shortened V by 3 bases and J by 3 bases, and 16 bases separated the two germline ends. There are 16 residues in the CDR3. The germline gives CDR1 SGHDT, CDR2 YYEEEE. CDR3 loop: CASSSTGGSYNQPQHF. CDR3 bases: TGTGCCAGCAGCTCGACCGGGGGCAGCTACAATCAGCCCCAGCATTTT.